The present entry profiles one TCR beta chain with its context. A read error may account for a junction end that differs from germline. TCRdb ran MiXCR on the PCR reads. The sample includes roughly 35,000 clones, about a sixth of them seen just once. Thyroid surgery was performed in patients who had received no treatment beforehand. Per germline, CDR1 SGHRS and CDR2 YFSETQ. CDR3 length: 16 residues. These data are taken from a study of metastatic and nonmetastatic thyroid tumors. The gene calls are TRBV5-1 and TRBJ2-7, with TRBD1 matching 9 bases. The origin of this receptor is a female donor with papillary thyroid cancer or a benign thyroid nodule (not recorded which). Some clones in this sample may be carry-over from other donors' samples. The sequencing sample was made of blood. CDR3 amino acids: CAGSLTGTGKADEQYF. The CDR3 coding sequence is TGCGCCGGCAGCTTGACCGGGACAGGGAAGGCAGACGAGCAGTACTTC.